The T cell receptor beta chain described here comes from a study of human T cells and chemical hapten exposure. Study-level points and caveats: DPC sensitization produced no change in TCRs with frequency above 1 in 1000. The count of PT1 expanded TCRs correlated positively with patch test score. Large CDR3 similarity clusters arose significantly more often from expanded TCRs than from controls.

TCRdb re-called the RACE reads with MiXCR, one entry per CDR3 protein. This sample has tens of thousands of distinct CDR3 sequences, with under 9% found just once. With V trimmed by 6 bases and J by 6 bases, 11 bases remained unmatched. This CDR3 spans 15 amino acids. Germline CDR1 and CDR2: SGHDN and FVKESK. This sample's time point: patch test 1, 2 weeks after DPC sensitization. The treatment here: therapeutic diphenylcyclopropenone sensitization with weekly scalp DPC. Non-pregnant alopecia patients aged 18 to 70, suitable for DPC therapy. As concerns this clonotype: Antigen specificity is unknown. A clone one base away is much larger, so this may be a read error.

Sequences were derived from whole blood, sampled in connection with sensitization to the hapten diphenylcyclopropenone (DPC). The chain recombines TRBV14 with TRBJ2-1; 7 nucleotides match TRBD2. This TCR was sampled from a woman under 40 with alopecia areata. Some clones in this sample may be carry-over from other donors' samples. CDR3 nucleotide sequence: TGTGCCAGCAGTCGCGGGGGTCCGGGACGCAATGAGCAGTTCTTC. It translates to CASSRGGPGRNEQFF. The full variable domain, its missing parts supplied by reference TRBV14 and TRBJ2-1, is EAGVTQFPSHSVIEKGQTVTLRCDPISGHDNLYWYRRVMGKEIKFLLHFVKESKQDESGMPNNRFLAERTGGTYSTLKVQPAELEDSGVYFCASSRGGPGRNEQFFGPGTRLTVL.